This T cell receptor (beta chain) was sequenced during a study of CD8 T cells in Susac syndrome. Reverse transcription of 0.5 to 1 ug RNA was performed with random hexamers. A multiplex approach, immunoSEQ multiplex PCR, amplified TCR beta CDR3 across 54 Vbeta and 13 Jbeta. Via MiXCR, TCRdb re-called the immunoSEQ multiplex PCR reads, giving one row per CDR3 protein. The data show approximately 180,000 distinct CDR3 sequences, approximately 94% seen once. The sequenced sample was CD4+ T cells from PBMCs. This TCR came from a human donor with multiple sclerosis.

The CDR3 loop reads CAISLTGTSGGVNDEQYF. Written as DNA, the CDR3 is TGTGCCATCAGCCTGACCGGGACTAGCGGGGGGGTCAATGACGAGCAGTACTTC. The chain is built from TRBV10-3 and TRBJ2-7; 16 bases align to TRBD2. V was clipped by 6 bases and J by 5 bases; unmatched bases: 13. Germline CDR1 ENHRY, CDR2 SYGVKD. The CDR3 is made up of 18 amino acids.